One sample yielded the 8 T cell receptor beta chains listed below, sequenced in a study of multiple sclerosis patients with progressive multifocal leukoencephalopathy. As to time point: time of PML onset. Sequencing used immunoSEQ multiplex PCR; TCRdb keeps in-frame clones, though not all of them. This table holds tens of thousands of clones, around 85% found once. This sample comprised PBMCs, obtained from a patient treated with natalizumab. Receptors were obtained from a woman in her 30s with progressive multifocal leukoencephalopathy.

The gene calls are TRBV5-1 and TRBJ2-1, with D perhaps TRBD1 or TRBD2 (5 bases each). Trimming stripped 4 bases from V and 9 bases from J, with 20 bases between. Germline V gives CDR1 SGHRS, CDR2 YFSETQ. The CDR3 is 15 residues long. CDR3 region: CASSPRDGPLGEQFF. CDR3 nucleotides: TGCGCCAGCAGCCCCCGGGACGGCCCTTTGGGTGAGCAGTTCTTC.

The chain joins TRBV5-1 to TRBJ2-3, with 9 positions matching TRBD2. Germline V gene data show CDR1 as SGHRS and CDR2 as YFSETQ. V was clipped by 4 bases and J by 2 bases; unmatched bases: 8. This CDR3 has 16 residues. CDR3 amino acids: CASSRLAAQLTDTQYF. DNA for the CDR3: TGCGCCAGCAGCCGACTAGCGGCCCAACTCACAGATACGCAGTATTTT.

This clone was seen only once. The V call is TRBV7-2, the J call TRBJ1-5; TRBD1 might be the D (5 bases). The V gene lost 7 bases and the J gene lost 0 bases, with 7 bases spanning the gap. The germline gives CDR1 SGHTA, CDR2 FQGNSA. This CDR3 contains 13 residues. CDR3 in amino acids: CASKGDSNQPQHF. In nucleotides, the CDR3 is TGTGCCAGCAAAGGGGATAGCAATCAGCCCCAGCATTTT.

The count of this clone is one. The genes are TRBV15 and TRBJ1-4; the D gene is possibly TRBD1 (5 bases). V was clipped by 6 bases and J by 8 bases, with 16 bases between them. Germline loops: CDR1 LNHNV, CDR2 YYDKDF (reference sequence). This CDR3 is 14 amino acids long. The CDR3 DNA reads as TGTGCCACCAGTAAAGTGGCCCGGGGGGAAAAACTGTTTTTT. It translates to CATSKVARGEKLFF.

The J gene is TRBJ2-1, the V gene TRBV6-4, with 11 positions matching TRBD2. Per germline, CDR1 MRHNA and CDR2 SNTAGT. The trim removed 5 bases at V and 12 bases at J, leaving 12 bases unmatched. The CDR3 is 15 residues long. CDR3 sequence: CASSSGTSGIEGQFF. The CDR3 bases are TGTGCCAGCAGTTCCGGGACTAGCGGAATCGAGGGGCAGTTCTTC.

The CDR3 DNA follows: TGTGCCAGCTCACCTAGGCCTGGGACTAGCGGGAGGCTATCCTACAATGAGCAGTTCTTC. Amino acids: CASSPRPGTSGRLSYNEQFF. The chain recombines TRBV18 with TRBJ2-1; 15 bases agree with TRBD2. Germline V gene lookup returns CDR1 KGHSH and CDR2 LQKENI. Trimming took 3 bases from V and 1 from J; bases not matched to a gene: 10. The CDR3 consists of 20 residues.

The V and J genes are TRBV19 and TRBJ1-5, with 12 bases lining up with TRBD1. V was pared by 10 bases and J by 7 bases, with 5 bases of the junction left unmatched. CDR3 length: 13 residues. CDR1 and CDR2 from the germline V gene are LNHDA and SQIVND (reference sequence). CDR3 loop: CATGGTGGQPQHF. The CDR3 coding sequence is TGTGCCACGGGCGGGACAGGGGGCCAGCCCCAGCATTTT.

The chain couples TRBV6-1 to TRBJ1-1; D is uncertain. Per germline, CDR1 MNHNS and CDR2 SASEGT. The CDR3 consists of 13 residues. Trimming took off 6 bases at V and 7 bases at J, with 15 bases between the two ends. Written as DNA, the CDR3 is TGTGCCAGCAGAACCACGGGTAGGGATGAAGCTTTCTTT. Protein sequence: CASRTTGRDEAFF.